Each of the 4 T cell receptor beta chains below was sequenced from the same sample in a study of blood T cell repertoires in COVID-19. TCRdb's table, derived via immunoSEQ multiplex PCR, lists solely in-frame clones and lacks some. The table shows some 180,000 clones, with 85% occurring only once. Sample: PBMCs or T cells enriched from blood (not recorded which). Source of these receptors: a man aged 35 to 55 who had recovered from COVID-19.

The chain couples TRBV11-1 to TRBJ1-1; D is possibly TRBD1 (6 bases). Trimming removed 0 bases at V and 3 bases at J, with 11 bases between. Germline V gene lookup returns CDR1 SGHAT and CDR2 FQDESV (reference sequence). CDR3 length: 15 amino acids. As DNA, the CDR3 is TGTGCCAGCAGCTTAGCGGGGGGGCTAGACACTGAAGCTTTCTTT. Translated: CASSLAGGLDTEAFF.

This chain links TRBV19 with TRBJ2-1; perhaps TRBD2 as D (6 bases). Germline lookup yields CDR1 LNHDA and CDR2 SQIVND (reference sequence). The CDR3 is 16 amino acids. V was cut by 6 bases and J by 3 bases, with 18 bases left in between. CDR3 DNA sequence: TGTGCCAGTAGGGTCGAGGGGAGGAAGGTCTACAATGAGCAGTTCTTC. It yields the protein CASRVEGRKVYNEQFF.

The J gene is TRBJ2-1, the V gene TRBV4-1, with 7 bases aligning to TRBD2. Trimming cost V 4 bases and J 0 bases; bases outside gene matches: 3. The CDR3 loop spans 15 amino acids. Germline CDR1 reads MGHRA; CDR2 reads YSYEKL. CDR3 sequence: CASSREGGSYNEQFF. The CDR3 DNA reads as TGCGCCAGCAGCCGGGAGGGAGGCTCCTACAATGAGCAGTTCTTC.

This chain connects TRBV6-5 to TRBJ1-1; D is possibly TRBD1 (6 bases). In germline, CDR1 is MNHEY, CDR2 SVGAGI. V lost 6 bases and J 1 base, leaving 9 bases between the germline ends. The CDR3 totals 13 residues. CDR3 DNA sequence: TGTGCCAGCAGAGCAGGGGAGAACACTGAAGCTTTCTTT. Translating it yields CASRAGENTEAFF.